Following are 6 T cell receptor beta chains from one sample sequenced in a study of tumor-infiltrating lymphocytes in primary liver carcinoma. With around 450 ng total RNA as template and a constant-region primer, TCR beta cDNA was made. TCR beta libraries came from three nested multiplex PCR rounds using slightly modified ARM-PCR. TRBV1-TRBV30 forward and Cbeta reverse primers drove the first two roughly 10-cycle rounds. TCRdb re-derived calls from the multiplex PCR reads in MiXCR, one entry per CDR3 protein. The sample has 20,000 to 30,000 distinct CDR3 sequences; around three quarters are singletons. Co-extraction of RNA and DNA was performed on about 18-33 mg of unsorted bulk tissue. The sequencing input was liver tumor tissue from sampling region 3. Subset noted: tumor region T3, left-lateral pole. These receptors came from a man aged 40-50 years with primary liver carcinoma and hepatitis B virus infection.

About this clonotype: It may be a read error: a sequence one base away is much more abundant. This chain joins TRBV27 and TRBJ1-5; no definite D call. The CDR3 runs 13 residues. Germline lookup yields CDR1 MNHEY and CDR2 SMNVEV (reference sequence). V was cut by 8 bases and J by 1 base, with 9 bases left in between. Here the CDR3 DNA reads TGTGCCAGCTCTCCAGGAAGCAATCAGCCCCAGCATTTT. This translates into CASSPGSNQPQHF.

This clonotype is labeled as medium-sized (0.01 to 0.1%). Written as DNA, the CDR3 is TGTGCTAGTGGTGTGGAGCGGGGATCAGGCACCGGGGAGCTGTTTTTT. Its translation is CASGVERGSGTGELFF. This chain joins TRBV12-5 and TRBJ2-2; 7 bases map to TRBD2. This CDR3 comprises 16 residues. CDR1 and CDR2 from the germline V gene are LGHNT and FRNRAP. V dropped 5 bases and J dropped 4; count of bases not matched to a gene: 10.

A word on this clonotype: The junction departs from germline at one end; a sequencing error may be responsible. V and J are TRBV4-1 and TRBJ2-2, with 7 nucleotides matching TRBD1. Germline V CDR1 and CDR2: MGHRA, YSYEKL. This CDR3 is 16 amino acids long. CDR3 in DNA: TGCGCCAGCAACGATCTGGACAGGAGATTAACCGGGGAGCTGTTCTTT. Its protein is CASNDLDRRLTGELFF.

This clonotype appeared once. The CDR3 DNA reads TGTGCCAGAAGCGCCGGACTTAGTATGATCACAGAAGCTTTCTTT. The encoded protein is CARSAGLSMITEAFF. The V gene is TRBV11-1, the J gene TRBJ1-1; D remains unclear. This CDR3 spans 15 amino acids. Trimming took off 9 bases at V and 8 bases at J, with 25 bases between the two ends. Germline CDR1 SGHAT, CDR2 FQDESV (reference sequence).

As regards this clonotype: Its ends do not fully match the called genes, so a read error is possible. CDR3 DNA: TGTGCCTGCAGCTTCCGTATAGGGTGGGGGCAGTTCTTC. Translating it yields CACSFRIGWGQFF. This rearrangement joins TRBV14 to TRBJ2-1, with D hard to call. Germline V gene data show CDR1 as SGHDN and CDR2 as FVKESK. The CDR3 totals 13 residues.

Details on this clonotype: Possible read error: a much larger clone is one base away. The chain joins TRBV2 to TRBJ2-1, with 13 bases matching TRBD2. The CDR3 runs to 17 residues. The V segment lost 5 bases and the J segment 7 bases; nucleotides outside the gene matches: 11. Germline V gene sequence: CDR1 SNHLY, CDR2 FYNNEI. The CDR3 loop reads CASSSPLAGGQLNEQFF. CDR3 nucleotides: TGTGCCAGCAGTTCCCCACTAGCGGGAGGGCAGTTGAATGAGCAGTTCTTC. Full variable domain (rest looked up from reference TRBV2 and TRBJ2-1): EPEVTQTPSHQVTQMGQEVILRCVPISNHLYFYWYRQILGQKVEFLVSFYNNEISEKSEIFDDQFSVERPDGSNFTLKIRSTKLEDSAMYFCASSSPLAGGQLNEQFFGPGTRLTVL.